This T cell receptor (beta chain) was recorded in a study of T cells in women clearing cervical HPV infection. This table comes from immunoSEQ multiplex PCR, and its TCRdb copy is limited to in-frame clones, with some not included. The sample table sets out some 37,000 clones. Study-wide points: Effector/memory and HPV-specific T cells were not isolated, and association timing is unknown.

Germline V lookup: CDR1 SQVTM, CDR2 ANQGSEA. V gave up 7 bases and J gave up 4 bases; unmatched junction bases: 5. The CDR3 consists of 13 residues. A note on this clone: What it binds is unknown. The missing CDR3 end, 3 residues past where the read stops, is filled in from the germline J gene.

The sample was blood buffy coat. J is TRBJ1-1 and V is TRBV29-1, with 11 bases aligning to TRBD1. This sequence was found in a woman aged 18-69 years with a cervical HPV16 infection that either progressed to CIN3+ or cleared (not recorded which). The CDR3 here is CSEKGTGGTEAFF. CDR3 DNA, as far as it was read: TGCAGCGAAAAGGGGACAGGGGGCACTGAA.